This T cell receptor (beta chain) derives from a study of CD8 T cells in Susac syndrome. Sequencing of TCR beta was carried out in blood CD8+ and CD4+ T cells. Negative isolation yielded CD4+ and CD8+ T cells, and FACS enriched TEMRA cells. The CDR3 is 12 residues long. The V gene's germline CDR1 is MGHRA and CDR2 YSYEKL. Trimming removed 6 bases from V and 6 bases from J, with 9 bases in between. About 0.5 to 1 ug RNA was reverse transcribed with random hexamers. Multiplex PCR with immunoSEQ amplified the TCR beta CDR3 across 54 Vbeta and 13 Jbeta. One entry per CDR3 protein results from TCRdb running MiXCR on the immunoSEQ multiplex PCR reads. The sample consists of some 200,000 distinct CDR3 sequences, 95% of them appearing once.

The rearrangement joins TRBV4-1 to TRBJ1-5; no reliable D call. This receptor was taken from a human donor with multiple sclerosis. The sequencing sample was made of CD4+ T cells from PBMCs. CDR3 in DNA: TGCGCCAGCAGAAGGAGGGTTCAGCCCCAGCATTTT. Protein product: CASRRRVQPQHF.